This is a list of T cell receptor beta chains from one sample in a study of Ad26.COV2.S vaccination and SARS-CoV-2 variants. Method: immunoSEQ multiplex PCR; TCRdb's copy keeps in-frame clones and lacks some. Among around 300,000 clones listed, 75% to 90% were seen once. The source was peripheral blood, collected in a trial of Ad26.COV2.S vaccine versus placebo. These TCRs come from a person aged 18-65 years who received the Ad26.COV2.S COVID-19 vaccine or a placebo. Both conserved end residues are part of each CDR3. D genes are given only for firm matches.

CDR3nt: TGTGCCAGCAGTTTTTTTAGTGGCAGTTCCTACGAGCAGTACTTC
CDR3aa: CASSFFSGSSYEQYF
j_gene: TRBJ2-7
v_gene: TRBV27
d_gene: .

CDR3nt: TGTGCCAGCAGCTCCTTCGGTGGAAACACCATATATTTT
CDR3aa: CASSSFGGNTIYF
j_gene: TRBJ1-3
v_gene: TRBV7-2
d_gene: .

CDR3nt: TGTGCCAGCAAGGGGCGGAGAGCGAACACTGAAGCTTTCTTT
CDR3aa: CASKGRRANTEAFF
j_gene: TRBJ1-1
v_gene: TRBV27
d_gene: .

CDR3nt: TGTGCCAGCAGCTTTGGTCCAGTAGGAAACACCATATATTTT
CDR3aa: CASSFGPVGNTIYF
j_gene: TRBJ1-3
v_gene: TRBV7-6
d_gene: .

CDR3nt: TGTGCCAGTCCAAATTATGATAGTCAGCCCCAGCATTTT
CDR3aa: CASPNYDSQPQHF
j_gene: TRBJ1-5
v_gene: TRBV5-6
d_gene: .

CDR3nt: TGTGCCAGCAGCGCCAGACAGGGTTGGAACACTGAAGCTTTCTTT
CDR3aa: CASSARQGWNTEAFF
j_gene: TRBJ1-1
v_gene: TRBV11-2
d_gene: TRBD1

CDR3nt: TGTGCCAGCAGTCAAGGGGACAGCGCCCATGGCTACACCTTC
CDR3aa: CASSQGDSAHGYTF
j_gene: TRBJ1-2
v_gene: TRBV28
d_gene: TRBD1

CDR3nt: TGCGCCAGCAGCCAAGATGCGGGGTATGGCTACACCTTC
CDR3aa: CASSQDAGYGYTF
j_gene: TRBJ1-2
v_gene: TRBV4-1
d_gene: .

CDR3nt: TGCGCCAGCAGTGAACTAGGGTGGATGGACGAGCAGTACTTC
CDR3aa: CASSELGWMDEQYF
j_gene: TRBJ2-7
v_gene: TRBV10-2
d_gene: .

CDR3nt: TGTGCCACAGCCGGGACAGGGGGCTACGAGCAGTACTTC
CDR3aa: CATAGTGGYEQYF
j_gene: TRBJ2-7
v_gene: TRBV28
d_gene: TRBD1

CDR3nt: TGTGCCAGCAGCCACTACATTGCAAGCTCCTACGAGCAGTACTTC
CDR3aa: CASSHYIASSYEQYF
j_gene: TRBJ2-7
v_gene: TRBV6-2/TRBV6-3
d_gene: .

CDR3nt: TGCGCCAGCAGCATTGGACGGCTCTCCTACGAGCAGTACTTC
CDR3aa: CASSIGRLSYEQYF
j_gene: TRBJ2-7
v_gene: TRBV5-1
d_gene: .

CDR3nt: TGCGCCAGCAGCCCCGCCTTGGATGCACCCCTCCACTTT
CDR3aa: CASSPALDAPLHF
j_gene: TRBJ1-6
v_gene: TRBV4-3
d_gene: .

CDR3nt: TGTGCCAGCAGCCCGTGGAGGGGAGAGACCCAGTACTTC
CDR3aa: CASSPWRGETQYF
j_gene: TRBJ2-5
v_gene: TRBV7-3
d_gene: .

CDR3nt: TGCGCCAGCAGCCAAGAGGACGTACAGCCCACAAACATTCAGTACTTC
CDR3aa: CASSQEDVQPTNIQYF
j_gene: TRBJ2-4
v_gene: TRBV4-3
d_gene: .